The 22 T cell receptor beta chains reported below all come from one sample, sequenced in a study of blood T cell repertoires in COVID-19. Some clones are missing from TCRdb's copy, which holds only in-frame ones; the method was immunoSEQ multiplex PCR. Altogether about 130,000 clones are present, 80% to 85% being singletons, with the ten largest covering roughly an eighth. The sequencing sample was made of peripheral blood. The receptors shown here come from a woman younger than 45 who had recovered from COVID-19.

A few counts support this clone. The chain employs TRBV19 and TRBJ1-2; tentative D call: TRBD1 (5 bases). This CDR3 spans 14 amino acids. V dropped 6 bases and J dropped 1 base, with 12 bases sitting between them. The V gene's germline CDR1 is LNHDA and CDR2 SQIVND (reference sequence). This CDR3 reads CASRPDSVNYGYTF. DNA for the CDR3: TGTGCCAGTAGACCCGACAGCGTTAACTATGGCTACACCTTC.

This chain links TRBV6-5 with TRBJ1-2; no clear D. V lost 1 base and J lost 6, with 6 bases in between. The CDR3 spans 12 residues. The germline V gene encodes CDR1 MNHEY and CDR2 SVGAGI. CDR3 sequence (DNA): TGTGCCAGCAGTTACTTGGGAGATGGCTACACCTTC. Translated: CASSYLGDGYTF.

A few counts support this clone. This rearrangement joins TRBV28 to TRBJ1-4; 8 bases are shared with TRBD1. With V trimmed by 5 bases and J by 3 bases, 5 bases remained unmatched. The CDR3 has 15 amino acids. CDR1 MDHEN and CDR2 SYDVKM come from the germline V gene. The CDR3 nucleotides are TGTGCCAGCAGTGACCAGGGGGCCCCTAATGAAAAACTGTTTTTT. Translation: CASSDQGAPNEKLFF.

Of note for this clone: Other DNA sequences of this sample code for an identical CDR3. The rearrangement joins TRBV7-2 to TRBJ2-1, with D hard to call. Per the germline V gene, CDR1 is SGHTA and CDR2 is FQGNSA. This CDR3 spans 13 amino acids. V was trimmed by 1 base and J by 4 bases, leaving 5 bases between them. The CDR3 coding sequence is TGTGCCAGCAGCTTAGAACAGTACAATGAGCAGTTCTTC. Encoded protein: CASSLEQYNEQFF.

The chain combines TRBV6-1 with TRBJ1-5; the D is unclear. CDR3 size: 17 residues. With 2 bases removed from V and 2 bases from J, the gap between germline ends came to 16 bases. In germline, CDR1 is MNHNS, CDR2 SASEGT. DNA of the CDR3: TGTGCCAGCAGTGAATCCCCGGTGGGCCAAGGCAATCAGCCCCAGCATTTT. This sequence encodes CASSESPVGQGNQPQHF.

V is TRBV5-5 and J is TRBJ2-7; 8 bases are a match to TRBD1. J gave up 2 bases and V 4 bases, and 8 bases lay outside the gene matches. CDR1 and CDR2 (germline): SGHKS, YYEKEE (reference sequence). This CDR3 region has 15 residues. This CDR3 reads CASSQWGQAPYEQYF. The CDR3 bases are TGTGCCAGCAGCCAATGGGGACAGGCACCCTACGAGCAGTACTTC.

The gene calls are TRBV2 and TRBJ1-1; the match to TRBD1 covers 7 bases. CDR3 length: 15 amino acids. Germline V lookup: CDR1 SNHLY, CDR2 FYNNEI. The ends lost 6 bases at V and 8 bases at J; junction bases unmatched: 15. CDR3 coding DNA: TGTGCCAGCAGGGACCCGGCCACAGGGGAAAGAGAAGCTTTCTTT. It translates to CASRDPATGEREAFF.

This clone was found once. The chain uses TRBV7-9 and TRBJ2-7, with 11 nucleotides matching TRBD1. The CDR3 is 15 amino acids. Looked up from germline, CDR1 is SEHNR and CDR2 is FQNEAQ (reference sequence). The trim removed 1 base at V and 5 bases at J, leaving 4 bases unmatched. The CDR3 DNA sequence: TGTGCCAGCAGCTTAGAGGACAGGGGGCTTGACGAGCAGTACTTC. It codes for CASSLEDRGLDEQYF.

This clone showed up just a few times. The rearrangement uses TRBV4-1 and TRBJ1-5; TRBD1 might be the D (5 bases). Trimming removed 0 bases from V and 0 bases from J, with 9 bases in between. The CDR3 loop spans 16 amino acids. Germline CDR1 MGHRA, CDR2 YSYEKL. The CDR3 coding sequence is TGCGCCAGCAGCCAAGACGGGGGTCGTAGCAATCAGCCCCAGCATTTT. This translates into CASSQDGGRSNQPQHF.

The chain combines TRBV9 with TRBJ2-3; unclear D gene. Between the trimmed V and J ends, which lost 6 bases and 2 bases, there was a span of 13 bases. The CDR3 is 14 amino acids. Germline lookup yields CDR1 SGDLS and CDR2 YYNGEE. The CDR3 here is CASMPLAVTDTQYF. The CDR3, as DNA: TGTGCCAGCATGCCCTTGGCCGTCACAGATACGCAGTATTTT.

This clone was detected only a few times. This chain joins TRBV5-4 and TRBJ1-2; 9 bases fit TRBD1. Germline V gene data show CDR1 as SGHNT and CDR2 as YYREEE (reference sequence). There are 16 residues in the CDR3. V was clipped by 0 bases and J by 8 bases; unmatched bases: 11. CDR3 in DNA: TGTGCCAGCAGCTTGGGTGGGTTACAGGGGGCGATAGGCTACACCTTC. Encoded protein: CASSLGGLQGAIGYTF.

This rearrangement joins TRBV11-2 to TRBJ2-7; TRBD1 matches at 7 bases. The trim removed 5 bases at V and 3 bases at J, leaving 4 bases unmatched. The CDR3 totals 13 residues. The germline V gene encodes CDR1 SGHAT and CDR2 FQNNGV. The DNA for the CDR3 is TGTGCCAGCAGCCACCGGGACAGCTACGAGCAGTACTTC. It translates to CASSHRDSYEQYF.

The chain carries TRBV10-3 and TRBJ1-6, with 10 bases matching TRBD1. Trimming took 2 bases from V and 8 from J; bases not matched to a gene: 0. The CDR3 is made up of 14 amino acids. Germline-derived CDR1 and CDR2 are ENHRY and SYGVKD. The CDR3 DNA sequence: TGTGCCATCAGTGAGGGGACAGGGGATTCACCCCTCCACTTT. Protein product: CAISEGTGDSPLHF.

V usage is TRBV6-6 and J usage is TRBJ2-5, with 9 nucleotides matching TRBD1. The CDR3 totals 16 residues. Germline V lookup: CDR1 MNHNY, CDR2 SVGAGI (reference sequence). V was clipped by 4 bases and J by 5 bases; unmatched bases: 11. The CDR3 loop reads CASSFNSGQGWETQYF. CDR3 coding DNA: TGTGCCAGCAGTTTTAATTCGGGACAGGGATGGGAGACCCAGTACTTC.

The chain links TRBV5-1 to TRBJ2-2; TRBD2 agrees at 7 bases. Germline lookup yields CDR1 SGHRS and CDR2 YFSETQ. The CDR3 totals 15 residues. Trimming cost V 2 bases and J 2 bases; bases outside gene matches: 3. This CDR3 reads CASSLAGFNTGELFF. The CDR3 DNA follows: TGCGCCAGCAGCTTAGCGGGATTTAACACCGGGGAGCTGTTTTTT.

The chain links TRBV18 to TRBJ1-5; 7 bases align to TRBD1. The CDR3 is 14 residues long. J gave up 4 bases and V 3 bases, and 3 bases lay outside the gene matches. The germline CDR1 and CDR2 sequences are KGHSH and LQKENI. Here the CDR3 DNA reads TGTGCCAGCTCACCGGGACAGAAAAATCAGCCCCAGCATTTT. The encoded protein is CASSPGQKNQPQHF. The entire variable domain, with the rest obtained from reference TRBV18 and TRBJ1-5, is as follows: NAGVMQNPRHLVRRRGQEARLRCSPMKGHSHVYWYRQLPEEGLKFMVYLQKENIIDESGMPKERFSAEFPKEGPSILRIQQVVRGDSAAYFCASSPGQKNQPQHFGDGTRLSIL.

This chain joins TRBV9 and TRBJ2-2; the match to TRBD1 covers 8 bases. There are 16 residues in the CDR3. Per germline, CDR1 SGDLS and CDR2 YYNGEE. V was clipped by 0 bases and J by 4 bases; unmatched bases: 5. CDR3 coding DNA: TGTGCCAGCAGCGTAGATCCAGGGGGCGTCACCGGGGAGCTGTTTTTT. Protein sequence: CASSVDPGGVTGELFF.

This sequence joins TRBV29-1 and TRBJ2-1; a weak D match, TRBD2 (5 bases). The CDR3 sequence is 12 residues long. Trimming shortened V by 3 bases and J by 7 bases, and 10 bases separated the two germline ends. Germline V gives CDR1 SQVTM, CDR2 ANQGSEA. The CDR3 region has the DNA TGCAGCGTTGATCTTAGCGCAAATGAGCAGTTCTTC. This codes for CSVDLSANEQFF.

The J gene is TRBJ2-7, the V gene TRBV9, with a possible D match to TRBD2 (6 bases). Germline CDR1 is SGDLS and CDR2 is YYNGEE. V lost 4 bases and J 6 bases, leaving 14 bases between the germline ends. The CDR3 is 13 amino acids. The CDR3 DNA is TGTGCCAGCAGCCCAGGACTAACCCTCGAGCAGTACTTC. It is translated as CASSPGLTLEQYF.

The chain links TRBV19 to TRBJ2-7; 7 bases fit TRBD1. This CDR3 is built from 15 residues. V lost 4 bases, J lost 3 bases, and 9 bases stayed unmatched. Germline CDR1 reads LNHDA; CDR2 reads SQIVND (reference sequence). CDR3 DNA: TGTGCCAGTAGTAGGCTACAGGGGTCGAGCTACGAGCAGTACTTC. It encodes CASSRLQGSSYEQYF.

The rearrangement joins TRBV5-1 to TRBJ2-5; 10 bases line up with TRBD2. V lost 0 bases and J lost 4; bases outside the gene matches: 3. The CDR3 contains 15 residues. Germline CDR1 reads SGHRS; CDR2 reads YFSETQ. CDR3: CASSLEASGGETQYF. CDR3 in DNA: TGCGCCAGCAGCTTGGAGGCTAGCGGGGGAGAGACCCAGTACTTC. Full variable domain (outside the CDR3, taken from reference TRBV5-1 and TRBJ2-5): KAGVTQTPRYLIKTRGQQVTLSCSPISGHRSVSWYQQTPGQGLQFLFEYFSETQRNKGNFPGRFSGRQFSNSRSEMNVSTLELGDSALYLCASSLEASGGETQYFGPGTRLLVL.

This clone ranks as medium-sized. The chain employs TRBV7-8 and TRBJ2-2; 9 positions match TRBD2. The germline V gene has CDR1 SGHVS and CDR2 FQNEAQ. This CDR3 is 17 amino acids long. The trim removed 1 base at V and 5 bases at J, leaving 8 bases unmatched. CDR3 protein: CASSLGRAGGRTGELFF. The CDR3, as DNA: TGTGCCAGCAGCTTAGGCCGCGCGGGGGGGCGAACCGGGGAGCTGTTTTTT.